This TCR beta chain was profiled in a study of vaccination effects on CD4 cells after COVID-19. Sequencing was performed with immunoSEQ multiplex PCR; in TCRdb, only in-frame clones are kept and a portion is missing. The sample gives approximately 22,000 clones, about three quarters of which show up once; approximately 12% is in the top ten. Study-wide results and limits: Clones arising from infection and from vaccination showed marked clonal contraction late after vaccination.

Under the ViraFEST assay, PBMC were stimulated with viral peptide pools so that antigen-specific CD4+ T cells expanded. Sequencing was performed afterwards. Following 10 days of culture, CD4+ T cells were isolated. Germline V gene data show CDR1 as MNHEY and CDR2 as SMNVEV (reference sequence). Between the trimmed V and J ends, which lost 5 bases and 3 bases, there was a span of 11 bases. The CDR3 runs 13 residues. Note on this clone: What it binds is not known.

This chain uses TRBV27 with TRBJ2-7; no clear D gene. This TCR came from a human donor who received a COVID-19 vaccine. The starting material was CD4+ T cells from PBMCs cultured with HCoV-229E spike peptides, obtained before COVID-19 vaccination. CDR3 DNA: TGTGCCAGCAGTGAGAGGATTCACTACGAGCAGTACTTC. Translated: CASSERIHYEQYF.